There are a few counts of the clone carrying this T cell receptor (beta chain). The antigen remains unidentified. The data were taken from a study of cytomegalovirus exposure and HLA in healthy donors. As for the study in general: A prior study identified 110 million or so unique TCR beta sequences from 200 million or so T cells. Study-level points and caveats: V- and J-gene trimming in TCR beta was tied to a missense DCLRE1C variant by an analysis performed later. In a later analysis, most CMV-associated TCR beta chains appeared HLA-restricted.

The CDR3 has 19 residues. Per germline, CDR1 SQVTM and CDR2 ANQGSEA. Trimming cost V 1 base and J 0 bases; bases outside gene matches: 15. A multiplex PCR was run with 60 Vbeta primers and 13 Jbeta primers. Profiling relied on immunoSEQ multiplex PCR, and the TCRdb table lists in-frame clones only, not all of them. Found here are roughly 120,000 clones, about three fifths of them singletons; the top ten hold over 8%. The source material was PBMCs. The source is a man in his forties in good health and CMV-seropositive. The rearrangement uses TRBV29-1 and TRBJ1-3; 7 bases fit TRBD1. CDR3 bases: TGCAGCGTTGAAGGGCCTGGGACAGAGGTCAGGAGCTCTGGAAACACCATATATTTT. Its protein product is CSVEGPGTEVRSSGNTIYF.